The 2 T cell receptor beta chains below all came from one sample that was sequenced in a study. TCRdb analysed the 5' RACE reads with MiXCR anew, one entry per CDR3 protein. The table records under 8,500 distinct CDR3 sequences, around 50% of them present only once. The specimen sequenced was memory CD4+ T cells sorted from a lymph node. As for subset: memory CD4+ T cells, CD4+CD45RO+CD25-. The source of these receptors is a female donor with breast cancer.

The sample holds a few counts of this clonotype. V is TRBV4-1 and J is TRBJ2-7; 7 positions agree with TRBD1. Germline assignment: CDR1 MGHRA and CDR2 YSYEKL. Germline trimming cut 1 base from V and 2 bases from J; bases unmatched to any gene: 5. The CDR3 contains 15 residues. In DNA form, the CDR3 reads TGCGCCAGCAGCCAAGGGGTAGACAGGGCCTACGAGCAGTACTTC. It yields the protein CASSQGVDRAYEQYF.

This clonotype was seen only a few times. The chain has TRBV10-3 and TRBJ2-3; 8 bases fit TRBD1. V was clipped by 2 bases and J by 5 bases; unmatched bases: 6. CDR1 and CDR2 (germline): ENHRY, SYGVKD. This CDR3 is built from 15 residues. The CDR3 here is CAISERTGIGDTQYF. The CDR3 region has the DNA TGTGCCATCAGTGAGCGGACAGGGATAGGAGATACGCAGTATTTT.